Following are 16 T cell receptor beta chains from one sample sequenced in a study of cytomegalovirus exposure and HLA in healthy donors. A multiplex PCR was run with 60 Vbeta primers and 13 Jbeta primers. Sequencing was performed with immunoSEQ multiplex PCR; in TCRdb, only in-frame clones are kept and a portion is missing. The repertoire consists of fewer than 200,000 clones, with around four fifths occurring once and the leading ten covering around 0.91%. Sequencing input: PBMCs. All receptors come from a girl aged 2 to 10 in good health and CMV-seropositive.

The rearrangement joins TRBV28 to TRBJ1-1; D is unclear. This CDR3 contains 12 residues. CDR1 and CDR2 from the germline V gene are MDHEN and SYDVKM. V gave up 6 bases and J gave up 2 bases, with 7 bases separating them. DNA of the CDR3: TGTGCCAGCAGCCGAGCAAACACTGAAGCTTTCTTT. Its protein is CASSRANTEAFF.

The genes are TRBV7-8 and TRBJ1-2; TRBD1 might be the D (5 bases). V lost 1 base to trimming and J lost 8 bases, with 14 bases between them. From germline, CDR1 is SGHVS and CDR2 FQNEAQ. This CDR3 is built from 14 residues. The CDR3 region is CASSLVGGTGGYTF. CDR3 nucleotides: TGTGCCAGCAGCTTAGTGGGGGGAACGGGAGGCTACACCTTC.

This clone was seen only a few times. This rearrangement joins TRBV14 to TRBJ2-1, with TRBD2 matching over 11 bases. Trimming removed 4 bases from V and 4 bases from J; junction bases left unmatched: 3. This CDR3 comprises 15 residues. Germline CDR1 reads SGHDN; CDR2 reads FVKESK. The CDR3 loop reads CASSRRLAGYNEQFF. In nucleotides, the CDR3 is TGTGCCAGCAGCCGTCGACTAGCGGGATACAATGAGCAGTTCTTC. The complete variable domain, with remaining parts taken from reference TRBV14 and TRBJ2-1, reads EAGVTQFPSHSVIEKGQTVTLRCDPISGHDNLYWYRRVMGKEIKFLLHFVKESKQDESGMPNNRFLAERTGGTYSTLKVQPAELEDSGVYFCASSRRLAGYNEQFFGPGTRLTVL.

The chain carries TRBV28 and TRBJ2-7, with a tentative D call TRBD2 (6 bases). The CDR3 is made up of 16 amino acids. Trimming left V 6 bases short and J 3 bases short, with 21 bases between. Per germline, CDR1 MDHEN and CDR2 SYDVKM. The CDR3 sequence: CASRPSVSAGFYEQYF. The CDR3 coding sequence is TGTGCCAGCAGACCCTCGGTTTCGGCGGGGTTCTACGAGCAGTACTTC.

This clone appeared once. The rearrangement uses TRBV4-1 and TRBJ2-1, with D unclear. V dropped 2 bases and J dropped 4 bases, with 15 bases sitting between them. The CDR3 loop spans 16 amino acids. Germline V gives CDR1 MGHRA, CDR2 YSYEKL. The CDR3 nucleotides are TGCGCCAGCAGCCAACCAGCCCAGGCTCGTTACAATGAGCAGTTCTTC. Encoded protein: CASSQPAQARYNEQFF.

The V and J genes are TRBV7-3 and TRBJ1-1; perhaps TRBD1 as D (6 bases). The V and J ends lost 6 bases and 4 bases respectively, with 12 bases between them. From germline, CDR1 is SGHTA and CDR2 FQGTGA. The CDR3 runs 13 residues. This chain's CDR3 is CASSFQGGTEAFF. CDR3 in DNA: TGTGCCAGCAGTTTTCAAGGGGGCACTGAAGCTTTCTTT.

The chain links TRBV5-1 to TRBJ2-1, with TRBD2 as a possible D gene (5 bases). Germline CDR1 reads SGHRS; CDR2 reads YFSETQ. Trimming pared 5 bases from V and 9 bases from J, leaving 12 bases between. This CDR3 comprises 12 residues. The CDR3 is CASSYAEGEQFF. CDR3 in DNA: TGCGCCAGCAGTTACGCAGAGGGTGAGCAGTTCTTC.

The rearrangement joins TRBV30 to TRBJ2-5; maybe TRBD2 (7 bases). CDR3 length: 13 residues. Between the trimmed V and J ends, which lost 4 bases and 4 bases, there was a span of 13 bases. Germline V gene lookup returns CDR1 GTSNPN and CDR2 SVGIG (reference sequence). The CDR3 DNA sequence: TGTGCCTGGAATGTTCGGGGGGCAGAGACCCAGTACTTC. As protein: CAWNVRGAETQYF.

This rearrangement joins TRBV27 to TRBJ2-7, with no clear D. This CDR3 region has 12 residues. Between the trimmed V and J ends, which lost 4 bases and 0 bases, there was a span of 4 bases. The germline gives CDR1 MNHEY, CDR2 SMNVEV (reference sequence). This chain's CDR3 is CASSWSSYEQYF. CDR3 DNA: TGTGCCAGCAGTTGGAGCTCCTACGAGCAGTACTTC.

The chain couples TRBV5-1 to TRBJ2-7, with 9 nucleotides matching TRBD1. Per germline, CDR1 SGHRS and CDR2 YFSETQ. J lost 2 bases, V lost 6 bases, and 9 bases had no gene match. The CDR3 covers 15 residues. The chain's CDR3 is CASNPKGQGTYEQYF. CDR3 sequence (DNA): TGCGCCAGCAACCCGAAGGGACAGGGAACCTACGAGCAGTACTTC.

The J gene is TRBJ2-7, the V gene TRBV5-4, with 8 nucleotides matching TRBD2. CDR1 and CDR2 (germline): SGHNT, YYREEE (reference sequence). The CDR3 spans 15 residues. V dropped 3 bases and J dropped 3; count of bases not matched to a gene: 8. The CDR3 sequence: CASSSSGGAGYEQYF. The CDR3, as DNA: TGTGCCAGCAGCTCGTCCGGGGGGGCCGGCTACGAGCAGTACTTC.

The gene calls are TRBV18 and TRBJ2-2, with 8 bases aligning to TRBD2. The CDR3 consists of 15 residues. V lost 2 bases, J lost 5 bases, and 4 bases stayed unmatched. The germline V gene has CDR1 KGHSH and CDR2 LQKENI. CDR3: CASSPEAGVTGELFF. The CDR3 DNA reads TGTGCCAGCTCACCAGAAGCGGGAGTGACCGGGGAGCTGTTTTTT.

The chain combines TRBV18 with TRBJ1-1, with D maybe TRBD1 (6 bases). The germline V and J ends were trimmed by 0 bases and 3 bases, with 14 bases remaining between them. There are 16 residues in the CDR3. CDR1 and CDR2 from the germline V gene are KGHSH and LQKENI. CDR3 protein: CASSPPAGVGDTEAFF. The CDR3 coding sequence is TGTGCCAGCTCACCACCCGCAGGGGTGGGGGACACTGAAGCTTTCTTT. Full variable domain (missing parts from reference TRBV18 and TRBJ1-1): NAGVMQNPRHLVRRRGQEARLRCSPMKGHSHVYWYRQLPEEGLKFMVYLQKENIIDESGMPKERFSAEFPKEGPSILRIQQVVRGDSAAYFCASSPPAGVGDTEAFFGQGTRLTVV.

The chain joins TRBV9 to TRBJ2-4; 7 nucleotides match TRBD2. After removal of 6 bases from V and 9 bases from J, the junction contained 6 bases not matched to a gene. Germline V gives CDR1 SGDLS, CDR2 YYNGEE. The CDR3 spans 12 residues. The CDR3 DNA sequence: TGTGCCAGCACCCGGGGGGACGGCATTCAGTACTTC. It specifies CASTRGDGIQYF.

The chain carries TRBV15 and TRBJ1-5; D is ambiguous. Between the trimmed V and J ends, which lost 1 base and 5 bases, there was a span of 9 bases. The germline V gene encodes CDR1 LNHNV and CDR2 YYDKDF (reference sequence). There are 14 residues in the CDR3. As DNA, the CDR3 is TGTGCCACCAGCAGAGTACTTAGAGATCAGCCCCAGCATTTT. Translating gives CATSRVLRDQPQHF.

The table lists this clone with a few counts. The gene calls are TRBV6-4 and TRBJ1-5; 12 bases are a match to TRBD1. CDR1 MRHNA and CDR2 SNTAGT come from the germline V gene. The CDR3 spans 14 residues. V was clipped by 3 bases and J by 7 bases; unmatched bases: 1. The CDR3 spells CASSDGTGGQPQHF. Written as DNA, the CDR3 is TGTGCCAGCAGTGATGGGACAGGGGGCCAGCCCCAGCATTTT.